Shown below are 18 T cell receptor beta chains from a single sample sequenced in a study of blood T cell repertoires in COVID-19. The method was immunoSEQ multiplex PCR; TCRdb's version includes in-frame clones alone and lacks a portion of them. The sample yields 200,000 to 300,000 clones, over 75% seen once. Specimen: peripheral blood. Receptor source: a woman older than 75 with acute or convalescent COVID-19.

This clone was counted between two and nine times. The gene calls are TRBV10-1 and TRBJ2-3; 8 nucleotides line up with TRBD1. The V gene end was trimmed by 3 bases and the J gene end by 1 base; junction bases not matched to a gene: 3. CDR3 length equals 15 residues. Looked up from germline, CDR1 is WNHNN and CDR2 is SYGVQD (reference sequence). For the CDR3, the DNA is TGCGCCAGCAGTGATGGGGGACAGGGCACAGATACGCAGTATTTT. Residues: CASSDGGQGTDTQYF.

The V gene is TRBV27, the J gene TRBJ2-1; possibly TRBD2 for D (5 bases). Between the trimmed V and J ends, which lost 4 bases and 9 bases, there was a span of 28 bases. CDR1 is MNHEY and CDR2 is SMNVEV in the germline V gene (reference sequence). This CDR3 is 18 amino acids long. CDR3 DNA: TGTGCCAGCAGTTCACCATATAATAAGGGTATGTCAGGAGGTGAGCAGTTCTTC. Its translation is CASSSPYNKGMSGGEQFF.

The rearrangement uses TRBV18 and TRBJ2-7, with 9 bases aligning to TRBD1. The J segment lost 3 bases and the V segment lost 5 bases, leaving 11 bases of the junction unmatched. The CDR3 is made up of 16 amino acids. Per germline, CDR1 KGHSH and CDR2 LQKENI. The CDR3 DNA reads as TGTGCCAGCTCATCCCGGACAGGGGAGAGGGTCTACGAGCAGTACTTC. Translation gives CASSSRTGERVYEQYF. Full variable domain (outside the CDR3, taken from reference TRBV18 and TRBJ2-7): NAGVMQNPRHLVRRRGQEARLRCSPMKGHSHVYWYRQLPEEGLKFMVYLQKENIIDESGMPKERFSAEFPKEGPSILRIQQVVRGDSAAYFCASSSRTGERVYEQYFGPGTRLTVT.

The V and J genes are TRBV15 and TRBJ1-2; 8 bases are a match to TRBD1. The CDR3 consists of 15 residues. Per germline, CDR1 LNHNV and CDR2 YYDKDF (reference sequence). Trimming took 0 bases from V and 7 from J; bases not matched to a gene: 7. The CDR3 bases are TGTGCCACCAGCAGAGAACAGGGGGGTCCGGGTGGCTACACCTTC. Translating it yields CATSREQGGPGGYTF.

The rearrangement links TRBV4-2 to TRBJ2-1, with 11 bases identical to TRBD2. CDR1 and CDR2 (germline): LGHNA, YNFKEQ. The CDR3 length is 19 residues. With 2 bases clipped from V and 0 bases from J, the junction kept 9 bases outside the gene matches. Here the CDR3 reads CASSQNRGTSGNSYNEQFF. The DNA of the CDR3 is TGTGCCAGCAGCCAAAATCGGGGGACTAGCGGCAACTCCTACAATGAGCAGTTCTTC.

The chain employs TRBV11-3 and TRBJ1-6; TRBD1 matches at 7 bases. From germline, CDR1 is SGHNT and CDR2 YENEEA. The CDR3 sequence is 16 residues long. Trimming took 2 bases from V and 7 from J; bases not matched to a gene: 8. The CDR3 region is CASSLSSDRANSPLHF. The CDR3 coding sequence is TGTGCCAGCAGCTTATCTTCCGACAGGGCGAATTCACCCCTCCACTTT.

The V gene is TRBV6-5, the J gene TRBJ1-6, with D uncertain. The V end lost 11 bases, the J end lost 5 bases, and 13 bases lay between the germline ends. CDR1 and CDR2 (germline): MNHEY, SVGAGI. The length of the CDR3 is 13 residues. The CDR3, as DNA: TGTGCCTGCCGGGAGTTCAATAATTCACCCCTCCACTTT. This gives the protein CACREFNNSPLHF.

The gene calls are TRBV5-6 and TRBJ2-5; D unresolved. The germline V gene has CDR1 SGHDT and CDR2 YYEEEE. Trimming pared 1 base from V and 6 bases from J, leaving 4 bases between. The CDR3 has 11 residues. The CDR3 DNA sequence: TGTGCCAGCAGCTTGTTAAAGACCCAGTACTTC. Translated: CASSLLKTQYF.

The chain joins TRBV3-1 (or the pseudogene TRBV3-2) to TRBJ1-2; TRBD1 aligns across 9 bases. Germline lookup yields CDR1 LGHDT and CDR2 YNNKEL (reference sequence). The trim removed 0 bases at V and 12 bases at J, leaving 8 bases unmatched. The CDR3 is made up of 14 amino acids. The CDR3 loop is CASSQDHRGQGNTF. The DNA for the CDR3 is TGTGCCAGCAGCCAAGATCACAGGGGGCAAGGTAACACCTTC.

This clone was picked up a small number of times. This rearrangement joins TRBV28 to TRBJ1-5, with unresolved D. Trimming removed 1 base at V and 0 bases at J, with 7 bases between. The CDR3 length is 15 residues. Germline V gives CDR1 MDHEN, CDR2 SYDVKM. The CDR3 spells CASSLSTLSNQPQHF. The CDR3 region has the DNA TGTGCCAGCAGTTTATCGACACTTAGCAATCAGCCCCAGCATTTT. The variable domain in full, with the rest retrieved from reference TRBV28 and TRBJ1-5, is DVKVTQSSRYLVKRTGEKVFLECVQDMDHENMFWYRQDPGLGLRLIYFSYDVKMKEKGDIPEGYSVSREKKERFSLILESASTNQTSMYLCASSLSTLSNQPQHFGDGTRLSIL.

This clone has just one count. This chain joins TRBV19 and TRBJ1-5, with D tentatively TRBD1 (5 bases). The CDR3 covers 14 residues. CDR1 LNHDA and CDR2 SQIVND come from the germline V gene (reference sequence). Trimming left V 5 bases short and J 6 bases short, with 14 bases between. The CDR3 DNA follows: TGTGCCAGTAGTCCCCCCTTTCAGGGTCAGCCCCAGCATTTT. This encodes CASSPPFQGQPQHF.

The genes are TRBV4-2 and TRBJ2-1, with 7 bases aligning to TRBD2. The V gene's germline CDR1 is LGHNA and CDR2 YNFKEQ. V trimming: 3 bases; J trimming: 4 bases; junction bases outside the gene matches: 6. The CDR3 is 15 amino acids. The CDR3 here is CASSQSGTRYNEQFF. The CDR3 DNA reads as TGTGCCAGCAGCCAGAGCGGGACGAGGTACAATGAGCAGTTCTTC.

This clone occurred once. The sample has other DNA sequences that encode this CDR3 too. The rearrangement joins TRBV5-5 to TRBJ1-2; the D is unclear. The CDR3 spans 14 residues. CDR1 and CDR2 from the germline V gene are SGHKS and YYEKEE (reference sequence). V was clipped by 0 bases and J by 0 bases, with 6 bases between them. The CDR3 DNA reads TGTGCCAGCAGCTTGGATCGTGCTAACTATGGCTACACCTTC. Translating it yields CASSLDRANYGYTF.

The chain employs TRBV5-6 and TRBJ2-1, with TRBD1 matching over 9 bases. The CDR3 is 18 amino acids. Trimming at V came to 4 bases and at J to 2 bases, leaving 13 bases not matched to a gene. Germline V lookup: CDR1 SGHDT, CDR2 YYEEEE. CDR3 DNA: TGTGCCAGCAGCCATCCGCGGGACAGGGTTCGAACCTACAATGAGCAGTTCTTC. Encoded protein: CASSHPRDRVRTYNEQFF.

As regards this clone: The sample carries other DNA sequences with the same CDR3. This chain connects TRBV5-4 to TRBJ2-1; weak D call: TRBD2 (6 bases). V lost 0 bases, J lost 1 base, and 8 bases lay in between. CDR1 is SGHNT, CDR2 YYREEE, per germline (reference sequence). This CDR3 region has 15 residues. CDR3 DNA: TGTGCCAGCAGCTTGGGCGGGACTTCCTACAATGAGCAGTTCTTC. Translated, it gives CASSLGGTSYNEQFF.

This rearrangement joins TRBV2 to TRBJ2-1, with TRBD2 matching over 12 bases. The trim removed 5 bases at V and 3 bases at J, leaving 8 bases unmatched. The CDR3 extends over 17 amino acids. Germline CDR1 and CDR2: SNHLY and FYNNEI. This CDR3 is CASSPLLAGGVYNEQFF. CDR3 bases: TGTGCCAGCAGTCCCCTCCTAGCGGGAGGGGTCTACAATGAGCAGTTCTTC.

The rearrangement joins TRBV11-2 to TRBJ2-5; D possibly corresponds to TRBD1 (6 bases). CDR1 SGHAT and CDR2 FQNNGV come from the germline V gene. CDR3 length equals 15 residues. Trimming stripped 1 base from V and 1 base from J, with 10 bases between. CDR3 coding DNA: TGTGCCAGCAGCTTAGTAGCAGGGGCCCAAGAGACCCAGTACTTC. It yields the protein CASSLVAGAQETQYF.

This chain uses TRBV6-5 with TRBJ1-5, with D possibly matching TRBD1 (5 bases). V shed 3 bases and J shed 5 bases, with 11 bases lying between them. The CDR3 sequence is 14 residues long. Germline V gene data show CDR1 as MNHEY and CDR2 as SVGAGI. The CDR3 reads CASSYRGGDQPQHF. The CDR3 DNA reads as TGTGCCAGCAGTTATCGGGGCGGGGATCAGCCCCAGCATTTT.